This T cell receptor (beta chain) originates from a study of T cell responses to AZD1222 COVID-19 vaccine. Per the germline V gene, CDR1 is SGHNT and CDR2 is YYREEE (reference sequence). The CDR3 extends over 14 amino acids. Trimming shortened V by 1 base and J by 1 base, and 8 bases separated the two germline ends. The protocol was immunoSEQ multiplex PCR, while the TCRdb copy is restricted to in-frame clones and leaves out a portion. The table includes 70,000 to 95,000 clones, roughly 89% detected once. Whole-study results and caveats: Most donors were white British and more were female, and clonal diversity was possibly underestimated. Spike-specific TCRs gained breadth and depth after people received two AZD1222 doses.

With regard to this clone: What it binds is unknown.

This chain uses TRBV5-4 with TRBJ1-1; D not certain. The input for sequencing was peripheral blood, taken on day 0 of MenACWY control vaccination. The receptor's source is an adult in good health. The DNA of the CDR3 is TGTGCCAGCAGCTTGTCTCCCCAGAACACTGAAGCTTTCTTT. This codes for CASSLSPQNTEAFF.